Listed below are T cell receptor beta chains from one sample, sequenced in a study of CD8 T cells in ankylosing spondylitis. TCRdb analysed the 5' RACE reads with MiXCR anew, one entry per CDR3 protein. The repertoire holds 200,000 to 250,000 distinct CDR3 sequences, with about 17% as singletons. Sequencing was carried out using blood, either unsorted or a sorted T cell fraction (not recorded which). All receptors derive from a male donor with ankylosing spondylitis. The CDR3 runs from the conserved cysteine through the conserved F or W. The D gene is left open where the match is weak. Clone size appears in some rows only: once, few, many, or a class for an expanded clone.

V gene	J gene	clone size	D gene	CDR3 DNA	CDR3 protein
TRBV19	TRBJ2-1	.	.	TGTGCCAGTAGTATAGCGGTCTTGGACCACGGAAACAATGAGCAGTTCTTC	CASSIAVLDHGNNEQFF
TRBV2	TRBJ2-1	.	.	TGTGCTCAGAGGGCTAGCGCCTACAATGAGCAGTTCTTC	CAQRASAYNEQFF
TRBV4-1	TRBJ1-1	.	.	TGCGCCAGCAGCCAAGTAGGGGGTTCGATGAACACTGAAGCTTTCTTT	CASSQVGGSMNTEAFF
TRBV6-2/TRBV6-3	TRBJ1-1	few	.	TGTGCCAGCAGTTACTCGACATGGGAGGGCACTGAAGCTTTCTTT	CASSYSTWEGTEAFF
TRBV5-1	TRBJ2-7	many	.	TGCGCCAGCAGCTTGGACTACGGGGAGGCCACCTACGAGCAGTACTTC	CASSLDYGEATYEQYF
TRBV11-2	TRBJ2-1	.	.	TGTGCCAGCAGTTTCCGCCCAGGGGACAATGAGCAGTTCTTC	CASSFRPGDNEQFF
TRBV5-1	TRBJ2-1	few	TRBD2	TGCGCCAGCAGCTTGATAGCGGGAGGGGATGAGCAGTTCTTC	CASSLIAGGDEQFF
TRBV6-1	TRBJ1-1	.	TRBD1	TGTGCCAGCAGTGATGCCCCGGGACAGGGGACGATCTTT	CASSDAPGQGTIF
TRBV20-1	TRBJ1-2	.	.	TGCAGTGCAGGGATGGGTCGCTACACCTTC	CSAGMGRYTF
TRBV10-3	TRBJ1-3	few	TRBD1	TGTGCCACGGCGGGACAGATCTCTGGAAACACCATATATTTT	CATAGQISGNTIYF
TRBV5-1	TRBJ1-1	many	.	TGCGCCAGCAGCTTGGTTGGTTTAGACAGCTACACTGAAGCTTTCTTT	CASSLVGLDSYTEAFF
TRBV4-1	TRBJ2-3	.	.	TGCGCCAGCAGCCACCCAAGCACAGATACGCAGTATTTT	CASSHPSTDTQYF
TRBV27	TRBJ2-7	few	TRBD1	TGTGCCAGCAGAAAACAGGGGGCTGATTCCTACGAGCAGTACTTC	CASRKQGADSYEQYF
TRBV9	TRBJ2-1	.	TRBD2	TGTGCCAGCAGCGGACGGGAGGCTGAGCAGTTCTTC	CASSGREAEQFF
TRBV27	TRBJ2-6	few	.	TGTGCCAGCAGTTACAGGAGCTCTGGGGCCAACGTCCTGACTTTC	CASSYRSSGANVLTF
TRBV5-6	TRBJ2-7	few	TRBD1	TGTGCCAGCAGCTCTGGGACAGGGAACTCCCCACTGTGGGACGAGCAGTACTTC	CASSSGTGNSPLWDEQYF
TRBV7-2	TRBJ2-1	.	.	TGTGCCAGCAGCGCCCTTGAGTATACCGACAATGAGCAGTTCTTC	CASSALEYTDNEQFF
TRBV5-1	TRBJ2-2	.	TRBD2	TGCGCCAGCAGCGGGACTAGCGGGGAGGTAATTGTGACCGGGGAGCTGTTTTTT	CASSGTSGEVIVTGELFF
TRBV7-9	TRBJ2-7	.	TRBD1	TGTGCCAGCAGCTCGTCCGACAGGGGAGGACTCTACGAGCAGTACTTC	CASSSSDRGGLYEQYF
TRBV12-5	TRBJ1-6	.	TRBD1	TGTGCTAGTGGTTTGGTAGCATTTTCCGGGACAGATAATTCACCCCTCCACTTT	CASGLVAFSGTDNSPLHF
TRBV6-5	TRBJ2-5	.	.	TGTGCCAGCAGTTACGTGGGCGGGGTCCAAGAGACCCAGTACTTC	CASSYVGGVQETQYF
TRBV7-9	TRBJ1-1	few	.	TGTGCCAGCAGCTCCTTCGGTCGGAGGGGGAAGGACACTGAAGCTTTCTTT	CASSSFGRRGKDTEAFF
TRBV12-3/TRBV12-4	TRBJ2-7	few	.	TGTGCCAGCAGTTTGGGGCCTGGGGCTACCTACGAGCAGTACTTC	CASSLGPGATYEQYF
TRBV5-1	TRBJ2-3	.	.	TGCGCCAGCAGCTTGGCCGAAAGGGGCACAGATACGCAGTATTTT	CASSLAERGTDTQYF
TRBV5-1	TRBJ2-7	.	.	TGCGCCAGCAGCTTGGAGGGGGGCCGCTACGAGCAGTACTTC	CASSLEGGRYEQYF
TRBV19	TRBJ1-2	.	.	TGTGCCAGTAGTATGTCGGTCTATGGCTACACCTTC	CASSMSVYGYTF
TRBV6-5	TRBJ1-2	few	TRBD1	TGTGCCAGCAGTTACGCGGCAGGGGGCCTTGACTATGGCTACACCTTC	CASSYAAGGLDYGYTF
TRBV5-1	TRBJ2-2	few	.	TGCGCCAGCAGCTTGGTAGGGGGAACGAACACCGGGGAGCTGTTTTTT	CASSLVGGTNTGELFF
TRBV11-2	TRBJ2-1	.	.	TGTGCCAGCAGCGGCCAAGAGGTAAGCTCCTACAATGAGCAGTTCTTC	CASSGQEVSSYNEQFF
TRBV3-1	TRBJ2-2	few	TRBD2	TGTGCCAGCAGCAACCCCGGGGGGACCGGGGAGCTGTTTTTT	CASSNPGGTGELFF
TRBV18	TRBJ2-7	.	.	TGTGCCAGCTCACGCCCGGGACAACCCTACGAGCAGTACTTC	CASSRPGQPYEQYF
TRBV5-4	TRBJ2-1	.	.	TGTGCCAGCAGCTTGATGGGGGGCTCCTACAATGAGCAGTTCTTC	CASSLMGGSYNEQFF
TRBV7-9	TRBJ2-7	few	.	TGTGCCAGCAGCTTCGGGCACCCATCCTACGAGCAGTACTTC	CASSFGHPSYEQYF
TRBV7-3	TRBJ2-3	few	.	TGTGCCAGCAGCTCGGGACTGCGGGCAGATACGCAGTATTTT	CASSSGLRADTQYF
TRBV23-1	TRBJ1-5	.	.	TGCGCCAGCACGGGTCAGCCCCAGCATTTT	CASTGQPQHF
TRBV4-1	TRBJ2-7	many	TRBD2	TGCGCCAGCAGCCAAGCTCCGGGACTAGGAACCTACGAGCAGTACTTC	CASSQAPGLGTYEQYF
TRBV20-1	TRBJ2-1	many	TRBD2	TGCAGTGCTAGAGATCCCCTACGGGAGGCCTTCTACAATGAGCAGTTCTTC	CSARDPLREAFYNEQFF
TRBV18	TRBJ2-3	.	TRBD2	TGTGCCAGCTCCCCCGGGACTAGCGGGAATGGTGCAGATACGCAGTATTTT	CASSPGTSGNGADTQYF
TRBV20-1	TRBJ2-2	few	TRBD1	TGCAGTGCTGAAAGCCTGGACAGGGCGGACACCGGGGAGCTGTTTTTT	CSAESLDRADTGELFF
TRBV20-1	TRBJ2-7	few	TRBD2	TGCAGTGCTAAGAGAGAACTAGCGTTATCCTACGAGCAGTACTTC	CSAKRELALSYEQYF
TRBV2	TRBJ2-5	many	TRBD2	TGTGCCAAAACTAGCGGGGCCAACCAAGAGACCCAGTACTTC	CAKTSGANQETQYF
TRBV7-6	TRBJ1-1	.	.	TGTGCCAGCAGCTTAGGACGGGACGGCTTGAACACTGAAGCTTTCTTT	CASSLGRDGLNTEAFF
TRBV7-6	TRBJ2-2	.	.	TGTGCCAGCAGCTTAGGTTGGCCCGGGGAGCTGTTTTTT	CASSLGWPGELFF
TRBV4-1	TRBJ2-3	.	.	TGCGCCAGCAGCCCAGAAGGAGATACGCAGTATTTT	CASSPEGDTQYF
TRBV7-9	TRBJ1-2	few	.	TGTGCCAGCAGCCCCCCCGATGGGGGGGTTAAAGGCTACACCTTC	CASSPPDGGVKGYTF
TRBV20-1	TRBJ2-7	.	.	TGCAGTTGCCATGGCGGGGCCTACGAGCAGTACTTC	CSCHGGAYEQYF
TRBV4-1	TRBJ2-7	.	.	TGCGCCAGCAGCCAAGCGATGCCCCGCTACTACGAGCAGTACTTC	CASSQAMPRYYEQYF
TRBV18	TRBJ2-5	.	.	TGTGCCAGCACTCCGGACAGCCAAGAGACCCAGTACTTC	CASTPDSQETQYF
TRBV4-1	TRBJ1-1	few	TRBD1	TGCGCCAGCAGCCAAGAGACAGGGTACACTGAAGCTTTCTTT	CASSQETGYTEAFF
TRBV29-1	TRBJ2-7	many	.	TGCAGCGTTGAAGAGGGTACAGAGACCTACGAGCAGTACTTC	CSVEEGTETYEQYF
TRBV5-6	TRBJ2-1	few	.	TGTGCCAGCAGCTCGAGTAGGGGAGATGAGCAGTTCTTC	CASSSSRGDEQFF
TRBV27	TRBJ1-4	.	TRBD1	TGTGCCAGCACCGACAGGGGAGGAAAACTGTTTTTT	CASTDRGGKLFF
TRBV15	TRBJ2-7	.	TRBD2	TGTGCCACCAGCTCGGAAGCGGGAACCTACGAGCAGTACTTC	CATSSEAGTYEQYF
TRBV18	TRBJ1-6	few	.	TGTGCCAGCTCACCACCGGGAAAAAACTATAATTCACCCCTCCACTTT	CASSPPGKNYNSPLHF
TRBV9	TRBJ2-1	.	.	TGTGCCAGCAGCGTAGAAGGGACAAACTCCTACAATGAGCAGTTCTTC	CASSVEGTNSYNEQFF